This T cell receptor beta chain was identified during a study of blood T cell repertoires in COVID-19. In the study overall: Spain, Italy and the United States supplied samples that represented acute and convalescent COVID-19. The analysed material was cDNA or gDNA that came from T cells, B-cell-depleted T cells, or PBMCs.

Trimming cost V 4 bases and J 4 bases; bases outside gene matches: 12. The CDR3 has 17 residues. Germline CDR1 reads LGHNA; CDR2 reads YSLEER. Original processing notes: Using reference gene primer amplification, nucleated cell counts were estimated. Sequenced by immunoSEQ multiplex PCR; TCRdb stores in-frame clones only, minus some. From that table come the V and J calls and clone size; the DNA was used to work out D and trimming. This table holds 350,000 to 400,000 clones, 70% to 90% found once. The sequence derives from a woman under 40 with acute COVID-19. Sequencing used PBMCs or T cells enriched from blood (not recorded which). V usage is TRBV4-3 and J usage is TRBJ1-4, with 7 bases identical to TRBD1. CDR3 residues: CASSRRRTGTYNEKLFF. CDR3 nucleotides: TGCGCCAGCAGCCGAAGACGGACAGGAACTTATAATGAAAAACTGTTTTTT.